Presented here are 9 T cell receptor beta chains from one specimen sequenced in a study of identifying expanded T cells in peripheral blood. Sequencing was performed with immunoSEQ multiplex PCR; in TCRdb, only in-frame clones are kept and a portion is missing. The sample lists 95,000 to 150,000 clones, 84% seen once, with approximately 3% in the top ten. Material: blood. The receptors stem from a person aged 18 to 70 in good health.

In DNA form, the CDR3 reads TGTGCCAGTACCCTCCAACCTCAGGGTATCAATCAGCCCCAGCATTTT. It specifies CASTLQPQGINQPQHF. V is TRBV19 and J is TRBJ1-5, with a tentative D call TRBD1 (5 bases). The CDR3 extends over 16 amino acids. Germline V gives CDR1 LNHDA, CDR2 SQIVND (reference sequence). V lost 7 bases and J 3 bases, leaving 19 bases between the germline ends.

CDR3 nucleotide sequence: TGTGCCAGCTCACCAGGACAGGGGGTCGGTGGCTACACCTTC. Its translation: CASSPGQGVGGYTF. V and J are TRBV18 and TRBJ1-2; 10 bases are shared with TRBD1. V lost 2 bases, J lost 7 bases, and 4 bases stayed unmatched. The length of the CDR3 is 14 residues. Germline V lookup: CDR1 KGHSH, CDR2 LQKENI. The entire variable domain, with the rest obtained from reference TRBV18 and TRBJ1-2, is as follows: NAGVMQNPRHLVRRRGQEARLRCSPMKGHSHVYWYRQLPEEGLKFMVYLQKENIIDESGMPKERFSAEFPKEGPSILRIQQVVRGDSAAYFCASSPGQGVGGYTFGSGTRLTVV.

CDR3 amino acids: CASSWGTEFRQPQHF. Written as DNA, the CDR3 is TGTGCCAGCAGCTGGGGGACAGAATTCCGTCAGCCCCAGCATTTT. The chain links TRBV11-2 to TRBJ1-5; 7 bases align to TRBD1. This CDR3 contains 15 residues. V lost 4 bases, J lost 6 bases, and 9 bases stayed unmatched. The germline gives CDR1 SGHAT, CDR2 FQNNGV.

The CDR3 DNA reads TGCAGCGTTGAAGGGAAGGGGGGTGCTGAAGCTTTCTTT. Amino acids: CSVEGKGGAEAFF. V is TRBV29-1 and J is TRBJ1-1; perhaps TRBD1 as D (6 bases). This CDR3 region has 13 residues. V was pared by 1 base and J by 6 bases, with 12 bases between. Germline CDR1 SQVTM, CDR2 ANQGSEA.

The chain uses TRBV4-2 and TRBJ1-6; D possibly corresponds to TRBD1 (5 bases). With 4 bases removed from V and 7 bases from J, the gap between germline ends came to 17 bases. In germline, CDR1 is LGHNA, CDR2 YNFKEQ. The CDR3 length is 16 residues. The CDR3 DNA follows: TGTGCCAGCAGCCTACTCCGCAGGGTCGAAAATTCACCCCTCCACTTT. Its translation: CASSLLRRVENSPLHF.

By share, this clone ranks as medium-sized. The V and J genes are TRBV6-1 and TRBJ1-4; D not certain. Germline V gene sequence: CDR1 MNHNS, CDR2 SASEGT. CDR3 length: 14 residues. The V and J ends lost 3 bases and 10 bases respectively, with 15 bases between them. The CDR3 DNA reads TGTGCCAGCAGTGACTATATGGGAAATCGAAAACTGTTTTTT. It yields the protein CASSDYMGNRKLFF.

The V gene is TRBV14, the J gene TRBJ1-2; the D gene is possibly TRBD1 (6 bases). This CDR3 is 15 amino acids long. V was trimmed by 4 bases and J by 4 bases, leaving 16 bases between them. Germline V lookup: CDR1 SGHDN, CDR2 FVKESK. For the CDR3, the DNA is TGTGCCAGCAGCCTATACCCTCTGGACAGCTATGGCTACACCTTC. It encodes CASSLYPLDSYGYTF.

V usage is TRBV21-1 and J usage is TRBJ1-5; whether TRBD1, the table's D call, matches the DNA was not checked. TRBV21-1 is reported as a pseudogene. The CDR3 extends over 17 amino acids. The CDR3: CASSKRMRQGKGQPQHF. The CDR3 DNA reads as TGTGCCAGCAGCAAAAGGATGAGACAGGGGAAGGGTCAGCCCCAGCATTTT.

The chain carries TRBV9 and TRBJ2-2, with D maybe TRBD1 (5 bases). Trimming cost V 0 bases and J 1 base, with 13 bases left between them. The CDR3 contains 17 residues. The V gene's germline CDR1 is SGDLS and CDR2 YYNGEE. The CDR3 sequence is CASSVESDKMNTGELFF. The CDR3 nucleotides read TGTGCCAGCAGCGTAGAATCGGACAAGATGAACACCGGGGAGCTGTTTTTT. The variable domain in full, completed from reference TRBV9 and TRBJ2-2, reads DSGVTQTPKHLITATGQRVTLRCSPRSGDLSVYWYQQSLDQGLQFLIQYYNGEERAKGNILERFSAQQFPDLHSELNLSSLELGDSALYFCASSVESDKMNTGELFFGEGSRLTVL.